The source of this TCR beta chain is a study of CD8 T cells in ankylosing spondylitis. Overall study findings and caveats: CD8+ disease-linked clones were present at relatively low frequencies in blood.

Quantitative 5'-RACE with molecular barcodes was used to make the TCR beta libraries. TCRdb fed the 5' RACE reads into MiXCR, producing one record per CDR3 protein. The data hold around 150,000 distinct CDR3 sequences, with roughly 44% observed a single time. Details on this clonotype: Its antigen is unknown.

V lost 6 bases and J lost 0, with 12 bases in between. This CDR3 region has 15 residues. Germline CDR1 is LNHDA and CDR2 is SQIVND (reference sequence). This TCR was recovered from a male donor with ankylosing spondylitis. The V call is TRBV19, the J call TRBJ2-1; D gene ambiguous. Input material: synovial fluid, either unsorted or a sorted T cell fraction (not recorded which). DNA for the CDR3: TGTGCCAGTAGCCTATCGGCGAGCTCCTACAATGAGCAGTTCTTC. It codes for CASSLSASSYNEQFF.